These 22 T cell receptor beta chains came from one sample sequenced in a study of cytomegalovirus exposure and HLA in healthy donors. The PCR used 60 Vbeta and 13 Jbeta primers. Assay: immunoSEQ multiplex PCR; the TCRdb copy retains only in-frame clones and omits some. Of 90,000 or so clones listed, under 85% are singletons. Sequenced input: PBMCs. These receptors all stem from a woman in her thirties or forties in good health and CMV-seronegative.

J is TRBJ1-1 and V is TRBV9; D is undetermined. The V end was cut by 3 bases, the J end by 1 base, with 7 bases between. The CDR3 length is 13 residues. Germline assignment: CDR1 SGDLS and CDR2 YYNGEE. The CDR3 reads CASSDGPNTEAFF. CDR3 in DNA: TGTGCCAGCAGCGACGGTCCGAACACTGAAGCTTTCTTT.

V usage is TRBV7-8 and J usage is TRBJ1-1; 7 nucleotides match TRBD1. Germline loops: CDR1 SGHVS, CDR2 FQNEAQ. J was trimmed by 4 bases and V by 5 bases; bases with no gene match: 16. The CDR3 has 17 residues. The CDR3 region is CASSPRPFRQGSTEAFF. Written as DNA, the CDR3 is TGTGCCAGCAGCCCACGCCCTTTTAGACAGGGAAGCACTGAAGCTTTCTTT.

The chain carries TRBV11-1 and TRBJ2-1; TRBD2 matches at 12 bases. Germline V gene sequence: CDR1 SGHAT, CDR2 FQDESV (reference sequence). The CDR3 totals 15 residues. Trimming removed 5 bases from V and 4 bases from J; junction bases left unmatched: 3. The CDR3, as DNA: TGTGCCAGCAGCAGCGGGACTAGCGGGTACAATGAGCAGTTCTTC. This gives the protein CASSSGTSGYNEQFF.

The sample holds one count of this clone. The J gene is TRBJ2-7, the V gene TRBV6-5; TRBD1 aligns across 10 bases. J gave up 5 bases and V 4 bases, and 5 bases lay outside the gene matches. The CDR3 runs 14 residues. Germline values: CDR1 MNHEY, CDR2 SVGAGI. CDR3 sequence (DNA): TGTGCCAGCAGTTTCGGGACAGGGGTTGACGAGCAGTACTTC. This translates into CASSFGTGVDEQYF.

The J gene is TRBJ1-1, the V gene TRBV4-1; perhaps TRBD1 as D (6 bases). Trimming cost V 3 bases and J 2 bases, with 10 bases left between them. This CDR3 comprises 14 residues. In germline, CDR1 is MGHRA, CDR2 YSYEKL. CDR3: CASSQRTANTEAFF. CDR3 sequence (DNA): TGCGCCAGCAGCCAGCGGACAGCTAACACTGAAGCTTTCTTT.

The CDR3 region is CASSPGTVYNEQFF. The CDR3 DNA follows: TGTGCCAGCAGCCCAGGAACGGTTTACAATGAGCAGTTCTTC. The V call is TRBV28, the J call TRBJ2-1; D unclear. The CDR3 is 14 amino acids. CDR1 and CDR2 from the germline V gene are MDHEN and SYDVKM. Deletions cut 6 bases from V and 4 bases from J, with 13 bases between.

This clone was seen a single time. The V and J genes are TRBV9 and TRBJ2-7; 13 bases map to TRBD2. The CDR3 sequence is 15 residues long. Germline V gene sequence: CDR1 SGDLS, CDR2 YYNGEE. The trim removed 3 bases at V and 6 bases at J, leaving 6 bases unmatched. For the CDR3, the DNA is TGTGCCAGCAGCGAGGGACTAGCGGGATCCCCCGAGCAGTACTTC. Its protein product is CASSEGLAGSPEQYF.

V gene TRBV27 combines with J gene TRBJ2-1; the D gene is possibly TRBD2 (6 bases). This CDR3 comprises 16 residues. V was clipped by 5 bases and J by 6 bases, with 20 bases between them. From germline, CDR1 is MNHEY and CDR2 SMNVEV (reference sequence). The CDR3 region has the DNA TGTGCCAGCAGTACTCCGGGACTGGCTAATCTCAATGAGCAGTTCTTC. Translated, it gives CASSTPGLANLNEQFF.

Only a few counts were recorded for this clone. The chain has TRBV6-4 and TRBJ2-3, with 9 nucleotides matching TRBD1. The germline CDR1 and CDR2 sequences are MRHNA and SNTAGT. Germline trimming cut 5 bases from V and 1 base from J; bases unmatched to any gene: 1. The CDR3 runs to 14 residues. The CDR3 region has the DNA TGTGCCAGCAGTCGACAGGGGGGCACAGATACGCAGTATTTT. It translates to CASSRQGGTDTQYF.

This sequence joins TRBV10-3 and TRBJ2-7; 9 nucleotides agree with TRBD1. The V gene's germline CDR1 is ENHRY and CDR2 SYGVKD. The trim removed 3 bases at V and 5 bases at J, leaving 2 bases unmatched. This CDR3 has 13 amino acids. CDR3 coding DNA: TGTGCCATCAGTGAACAGGGGGCCGACGAGCAGTACTTC. Amino acids: CAISEQGADEQYF.

The chain combines TRBV7-3 with TRBJ1-3; D gene uncertain. V was cut by 4 bases and J by 0 bases, with 4 bases left in between. The CDR3 runs 13 residues. Germline V gene sequence: CDR1 SGHTA, CDR2 FQGTGA. The CDR3 here is CASSSNSGNTIYF. DNA for the CDR3: TGTGCCAGCAGCTCCAACTCTGGAAACACCATATATTTT.

The V and J genes are TRBV9 and TRBJ1-4, with 9 bases identical to TRBD1. The CDR3 runs 14 residues. Germline V CDR1 and CDR2: SGDLS, YYNGEE. V dropped 4 bases and J dropped 8; count of bases not matched to a gene: 6. Here the CDR3 reads CASSTGTGNEKLFF. The CDR3 nucleotides are TGTGCCAGCAGCACCGGGACAGGGAACGAAAAACTGTTTTTT.

V and J are TRBV7-8 and TRBJ2-7; tentatively, D is TRBD1 (6 bases). The V end was cut by 4 bases, the J end by 1 base, with 14 bases between. CDR1 SGHVS and CDR2 FQNEAQ come from the germline V gene. The CDR3 has 15 residues. CDR3 loop: CASSWGPTASYEQYF. The DNA of the CDR3 is TGTGCCAGCAGCTGGGGGCCCACTGCGTCCTACGAGCAGTACTTC.

The gene calls are TRBV27 and TRBJ2-3, with 9 bases lining up with TRBD2. The germline V gene has CDR1 MNHEY and CDR2 SMNVEV (reference sequence). Trimming took 5 bases from V and 5 from J; bases not matched to a gene: 11. The CDR3 consists of 16 residues. Here the CDR3 reads CASSPTGTSRGDTQYF. For the CDR3, the DNA is TGTGCCAGCAGTCCCACCGGGACTAGCAGGGGAGATACGCAGTATTTT.

The rearrangement links TRBV6-1 to TRBJ1-2; 7 nucleotides match TRBD1. V lost 6 bases and J lost 3; bases outside the gene matches: 4. CDR3 length: 13 amino acids. Per the germline V gene, CDR1 is MNHNS and CDR2 is SASEGT. The CDR3, as DNA: TGTGCCAGCAGCAGGGGGTTGGACTATGGCTACACCTTC. Translated, it gives CASSRGLDYGYTF.

The rearrangement joins TRBV7-9 to TRBJ2-7, with no clear D. Trimming removed 5 bases at V and 4 bases at J, with 9 bases between. CDR1 and CDR2 from the germline V gene are SEHNR and FQNEAQ (reference sequence). This CDR3 comprises 12 residues. CDR3 DNA sequence: TGTGCCAGCAGCCCCGCAGTTTACGAGCAGTACTTC. Translating it yields CASSPAVYEQYF.

This clone came up once. The V call is TRBV6-5, the J call TRBJ2-3, with TRBD1 matching over 9 bases. CDR3 length: 15 amino acids. V shed 5 bases, J shed 5 bases, and the junction held 8 bases outside the gene matches. The V gene's germline CDR1 is MNHEY and CDR2 SVGAGI. CDR3 protein: CASSPGTGLRDTQYF. The CDR3 DNA is TGTGCCAGCAGTCCCGGGACAGGGTTAAGAGATACGCAGTATTTT.

The chain links TRBV10-2 to TRBJ1-2, with TRBD1 matching 9 bases. V was pared by 9 bases and J by 5 bases, with 10 bases of the junction left unmatched. The CDR3 is made up of 14 amino acids. CDR1 and CDR2 (germline): WSHSY, SAAADI. CDR3 nucleotides: TGCGCCAGTGCCGGGACAGGGAGTAGTTATGGCTACACCTTC. Protein: CASAGTGSSYGYTF.

The chain has TRBV5-6 and TRBJ2-5; TRBD2 aligns across 14 bases. The CDR3 sequence is 16 residues long. Germline CDR1 is SGHDT and CDR2 is YYEEEE. V gave up 3 bases and J gave up 4 bases; unmatched junction bases: 5. CDR3 nucleotide sequence: TGTGCCAGCAGCTCGGGACTAGCGGGAGCAGCAGAGACCCAGTACTTC. This sequence encodes CASSSGLAGAAETQYF.

The chain combines TRBV7-9 with TRBJ1-1, with a tentative D call TRBD1 (6 bases). The CDR3 has 15 amino acids. Per the germline V gene, CDR1 is SEHNR and CDR2 is FQNEAQ (reference sequence). V was trimmed by 5 bases and J by 1 base, leaving 14 bases between them. The CDR3 coding sequence is TGTGCCAGCAGCCCCCGGACAGAGTCGAACACTGAAGCTTTCTTT. Residues: CASSPRTESNTEAFF.

The V gene is TRBV18, the J gene TRBJ1-1; D unresolved. V dropped 3 bases and J dropped 0 bases, with 14 bases sitting between them. Germline V gene data show CDR1 as KGHSH and CDR2 as LQKENI. The CDR3 covers 16 residues. This chain's CDR3 is CASSPPERRMNTEAFF. CDR3 coding DNA: TGTGCCAGCTCACCTCCGGAGAGACGGATGAACACTGAAGCTTTCTTT.

This chain joins TRBV6-6 and TRBJ2-7, with 7 nucleotides matching TRBD1. Germline assignment: CDR1 MNHNY and CDR2 SVGAGI (reference sequence). Trimming removed 6 bases from V and 2 bases from J; junction bases left unmatched: 7. CDR3 length: 14 residues. The CDR3 nucleotides read TGTGCCAGCAGAAAACCGGGACAGACCTACGAGCAGTACTTC. It encodes CASRKPGQTYEQYF.